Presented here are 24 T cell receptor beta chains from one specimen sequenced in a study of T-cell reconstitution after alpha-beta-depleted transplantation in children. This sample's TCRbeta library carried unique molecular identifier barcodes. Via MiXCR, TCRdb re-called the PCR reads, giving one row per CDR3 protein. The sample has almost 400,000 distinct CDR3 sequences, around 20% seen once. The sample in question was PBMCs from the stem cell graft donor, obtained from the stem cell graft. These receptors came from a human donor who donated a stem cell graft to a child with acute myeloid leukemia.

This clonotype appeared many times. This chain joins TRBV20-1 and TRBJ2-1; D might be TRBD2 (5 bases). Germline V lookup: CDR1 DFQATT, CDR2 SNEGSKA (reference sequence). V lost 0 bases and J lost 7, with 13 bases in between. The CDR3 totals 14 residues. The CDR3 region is CSARDWLALNEQFF. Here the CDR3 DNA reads TGCAGTGCTAGAGATTGGCTAGCTCTTAATGAGCAGTTCTTC.

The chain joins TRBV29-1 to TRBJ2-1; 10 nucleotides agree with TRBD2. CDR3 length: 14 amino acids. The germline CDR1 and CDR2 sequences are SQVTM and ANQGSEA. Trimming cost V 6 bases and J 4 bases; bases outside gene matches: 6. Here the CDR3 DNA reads TGCAGCGTGACCGGGACTAGCGCATACAATGAGCAGTTCTTC. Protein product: CSVTGTSAYNEQFF.

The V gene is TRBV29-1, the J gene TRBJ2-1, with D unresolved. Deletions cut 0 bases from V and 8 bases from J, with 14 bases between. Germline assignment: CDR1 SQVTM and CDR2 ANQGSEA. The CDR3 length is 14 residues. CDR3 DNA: TGCAGCGTTGAAGAAGTTCAGTCCCCGGATGAGCAGTTCTTC. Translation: CSVEEVQSPDEQFF.

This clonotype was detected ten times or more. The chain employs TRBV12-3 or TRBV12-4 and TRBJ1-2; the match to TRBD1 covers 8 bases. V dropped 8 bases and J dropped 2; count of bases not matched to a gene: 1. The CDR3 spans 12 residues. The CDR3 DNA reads TGTGCCAGCTACAGGGGGAACTATGGCTACACCTTC. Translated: CASYRGNYGYTF.

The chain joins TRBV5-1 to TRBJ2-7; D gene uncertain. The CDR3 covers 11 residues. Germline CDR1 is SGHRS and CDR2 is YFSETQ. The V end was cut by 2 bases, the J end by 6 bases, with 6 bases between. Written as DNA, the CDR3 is TGCGCCAGCAGCTTCGACACCGAGCAGTACTTC. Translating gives CASSFDTEQYF. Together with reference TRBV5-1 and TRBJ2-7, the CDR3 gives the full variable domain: KAGVTQTPRYLIKTRGQQVTLSCSPISGHRSVSWYQQTPGQGLQFLFEYFSETQRNKGNFPGRFSGRQFSNSRSEMNVSTLELGDSALYLCASSFDTEQYFGPGTRLTVT.

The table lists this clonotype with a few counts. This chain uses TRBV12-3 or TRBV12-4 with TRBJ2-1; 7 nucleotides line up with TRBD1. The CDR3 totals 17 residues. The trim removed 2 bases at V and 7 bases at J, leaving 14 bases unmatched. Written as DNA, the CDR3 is TGTGCCAGCAGTTTAAGGGCTGGGACAGTATTCTTAAATGAGCAGTTCTTC. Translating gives CASSLRAGTVFLNEQFF.

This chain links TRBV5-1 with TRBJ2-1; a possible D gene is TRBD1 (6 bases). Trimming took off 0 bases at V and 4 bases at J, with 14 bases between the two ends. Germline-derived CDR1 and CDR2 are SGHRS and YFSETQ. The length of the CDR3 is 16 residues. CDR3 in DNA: TGCGCCAGCAGCTTGGCCATACAGGGCCGGTACAATGAGCAGTTCTTC. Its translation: CASSLAIQGRYNEQFF.

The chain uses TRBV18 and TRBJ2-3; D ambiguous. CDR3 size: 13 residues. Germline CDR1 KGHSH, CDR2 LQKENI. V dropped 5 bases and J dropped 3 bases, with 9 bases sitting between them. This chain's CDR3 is CASSIPPTDTQYF. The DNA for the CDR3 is TGTGCCAGCTCAATCCCTCCGACAGATACGCAGTATTTT. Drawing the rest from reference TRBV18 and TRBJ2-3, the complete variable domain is NAGVMQNPRHLVRRRGQEARLRCSPMKGHSHVYWYRQLPEEGLKFMVYLQKENIIDESGMPKERFSAEFPKEGPSILRIQQVVRGDSAAYFCASSIPPTDTQYFGPGTRLTVL.

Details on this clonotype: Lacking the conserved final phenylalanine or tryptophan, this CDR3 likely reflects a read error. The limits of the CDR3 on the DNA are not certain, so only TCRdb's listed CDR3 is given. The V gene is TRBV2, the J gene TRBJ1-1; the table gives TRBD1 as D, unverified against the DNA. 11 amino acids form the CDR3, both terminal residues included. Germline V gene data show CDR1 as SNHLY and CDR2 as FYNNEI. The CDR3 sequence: CASSDSPGGLL.

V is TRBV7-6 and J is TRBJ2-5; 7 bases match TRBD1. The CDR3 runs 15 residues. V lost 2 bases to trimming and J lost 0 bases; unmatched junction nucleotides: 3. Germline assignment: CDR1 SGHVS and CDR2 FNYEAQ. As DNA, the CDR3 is TGTGCCAGCAGCTTACTGGGACAGCACCAAGAGACCCAGTACTTC. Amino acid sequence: CASSLLGQHQETQYF.

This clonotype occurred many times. CDR3 bases: TGTGCCATCAGTGATCAGTCTCCTGGGAATCAGCCCCAGCATTTT. Translating gives CAISDQSPGNQPQHF. The genes are TRBV10-3 and TRBJ1-5; the D is unclear. V gave up 3 bases and J gave up 4 bases, with 13 bases separating them. Germline V gene data show CDR1 as ENHRY and CDR2 as SYGVKD. CDR3 length: 15 residues.

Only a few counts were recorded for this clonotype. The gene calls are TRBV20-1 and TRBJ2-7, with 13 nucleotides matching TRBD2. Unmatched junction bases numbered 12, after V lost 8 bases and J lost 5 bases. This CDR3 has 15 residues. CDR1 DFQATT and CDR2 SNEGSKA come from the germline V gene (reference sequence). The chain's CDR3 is CSSATGTSGTDEQYF. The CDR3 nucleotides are TGCAGTAGTGCAACCGGGACTAGCGGGACCGACGAGCAGTACTTC.

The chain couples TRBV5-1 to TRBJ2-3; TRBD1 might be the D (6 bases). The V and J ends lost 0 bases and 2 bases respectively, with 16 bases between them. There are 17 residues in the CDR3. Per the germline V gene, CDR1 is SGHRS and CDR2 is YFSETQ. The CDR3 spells CASSLGAGQGTTDTQYF. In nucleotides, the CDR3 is TGCGCCAGCAGCTTGGGGGCTGGGCAGGGGACCACAGATACGCAGTATTTT.

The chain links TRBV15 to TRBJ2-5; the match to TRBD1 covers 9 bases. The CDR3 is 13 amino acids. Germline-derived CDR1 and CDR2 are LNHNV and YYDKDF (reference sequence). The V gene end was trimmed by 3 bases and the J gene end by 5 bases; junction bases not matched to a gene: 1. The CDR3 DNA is TGTGCCACCAGCAGGGACAGGGGTGAGACCCAGTACTTC. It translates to CATSRDRGETQYF.

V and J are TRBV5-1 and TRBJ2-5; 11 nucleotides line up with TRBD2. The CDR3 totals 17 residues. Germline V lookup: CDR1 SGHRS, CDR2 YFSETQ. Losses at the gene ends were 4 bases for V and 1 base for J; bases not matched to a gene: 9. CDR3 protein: CASSPLGLAGTQETQYF. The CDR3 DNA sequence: TGCGCCAGCAGCCCCTTAGGACTAGCGGGTACCCAAGAGACCCAGTACTTC.

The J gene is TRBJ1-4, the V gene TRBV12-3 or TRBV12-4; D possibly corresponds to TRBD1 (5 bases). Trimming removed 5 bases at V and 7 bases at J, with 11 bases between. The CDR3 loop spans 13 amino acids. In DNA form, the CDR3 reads TGTGCCAGCAGTACCGGGACTGGTGAAAAACTGTTTTTT. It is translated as CASSTGTGEKLFF.

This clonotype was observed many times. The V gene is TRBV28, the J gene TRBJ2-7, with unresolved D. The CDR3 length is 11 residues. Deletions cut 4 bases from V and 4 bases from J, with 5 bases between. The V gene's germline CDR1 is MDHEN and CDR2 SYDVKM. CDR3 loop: CASSSWYEQYF. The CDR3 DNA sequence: TGTGCCAGCAGTTCGTGGTACGAGCAGTACTTC.

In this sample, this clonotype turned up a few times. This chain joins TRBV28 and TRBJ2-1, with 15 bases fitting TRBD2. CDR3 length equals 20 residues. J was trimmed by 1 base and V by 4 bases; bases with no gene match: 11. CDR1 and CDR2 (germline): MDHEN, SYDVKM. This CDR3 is CASSSSPGLAGGGSYNEQFF. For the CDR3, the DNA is TGTGCCAGCAGTTCCTCCCCGGGACTAGCGGGAGGAGGGTCCTACAATGAGCAGTTCTTC.

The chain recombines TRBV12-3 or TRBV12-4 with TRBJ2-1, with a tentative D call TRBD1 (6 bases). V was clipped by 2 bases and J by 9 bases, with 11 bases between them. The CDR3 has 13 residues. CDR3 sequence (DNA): TGTGCCAGCAGTTTAACAGGGCCCCGTGAGCAGTTCTTC. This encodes CASSLTGPREQFF.

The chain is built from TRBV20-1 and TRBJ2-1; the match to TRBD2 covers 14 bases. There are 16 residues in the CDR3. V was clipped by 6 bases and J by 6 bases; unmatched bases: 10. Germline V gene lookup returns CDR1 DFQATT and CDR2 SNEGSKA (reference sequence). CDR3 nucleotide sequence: TGCAGTGCCCCCCCGGGACTAGCGGGGGTAAGCAATGAGCAGTTCTTC. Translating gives CSAPPGLAGVSNEQFF.

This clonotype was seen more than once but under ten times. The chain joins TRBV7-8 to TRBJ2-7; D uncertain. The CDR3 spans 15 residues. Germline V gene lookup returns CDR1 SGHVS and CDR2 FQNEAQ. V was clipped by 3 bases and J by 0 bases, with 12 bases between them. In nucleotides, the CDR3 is TGTGCCAGCAGCTTCACCCAGGACGTCTCCTACGAGCAGTACTTC. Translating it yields CASSFTQDVSYEQYF.

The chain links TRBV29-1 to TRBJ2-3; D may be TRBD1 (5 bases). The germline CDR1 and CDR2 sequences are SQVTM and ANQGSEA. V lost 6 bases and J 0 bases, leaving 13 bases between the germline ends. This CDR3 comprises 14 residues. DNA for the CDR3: TGCAGCGTGAGGACATCTTCTAGCACAGATACGCAGTATTTT. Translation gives CSVRTSSSTDTQYF.

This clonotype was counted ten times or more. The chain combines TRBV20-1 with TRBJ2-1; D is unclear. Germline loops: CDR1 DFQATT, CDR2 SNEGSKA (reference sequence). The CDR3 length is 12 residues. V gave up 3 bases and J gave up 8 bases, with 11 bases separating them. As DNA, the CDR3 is TGCAGTGCTAGGAGTCCCGGGTATGAGCAGTTCTTC. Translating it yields CSARSPGYEQFF.

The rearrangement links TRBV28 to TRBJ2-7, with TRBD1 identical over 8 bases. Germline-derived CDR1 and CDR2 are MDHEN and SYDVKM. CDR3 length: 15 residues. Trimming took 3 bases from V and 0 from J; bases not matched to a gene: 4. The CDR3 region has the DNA TGTGCCAGCAGTTTTTTGGACAGGGACTCCTACGAGCAGTACTTC. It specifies CASSFLDRDSYEQYF.